These 23 T cell receptor beta chains share one sample of origin, sequenced in a study of blood T cell repertoires in COVID-19. Sequencing used immunoSEQ multiplex PCR; TCRdb keeps in-frame clones, though not all of them. The table lists approximately 170,000 clones, about 86% of them singletons. Sequencing was done on a sample of peripheral blood. The receptor set was obtained from a human donor with acute or convalescent COVID-19. The donor label of this sample is uncertain.

The chain couples TRBV2 to TRBJ1-1; D gene uncertain. Germline CDR1 reads SNHLY; CDR2 reads FYNNEI. This CDR3 has 13 amino acids. With 6 bases removed from V and 3 bases from J, the gap between germline ends came to 11 bases. The CDR3 DNA sequence: TGTGCCAGCAGGCGAGAGAGGGACACTGAAGCTTTCTTT. It codes for CASRRERDTEAFF.

The chain uses TRBV4-1 and TRBJ1-3; D is undetermined. CDR3 length: 15 residues. V was pared by 3 bases and J by 2 bases, with 11 bases between. The germline CDR1 and CDR2 sequences are MGHRA and YSYEKL. CDR3 in DNA: TGCGCCAGCAGCCAGGAGGGATCCCCTGGAAACACCATATATTTT. This encodes CASSQEGSPGNTIYF.

V usage is TRBV27 and J usage is TRBJ2-2; 9 bases map to TRBD1. With V trimmed by 2 bases and J by 7 bases, 5 bases remained unmatched. This CDR3 contains 15 residues. The germline gives CDR1 MNHEY, CDR2 SMNVEV (reference sequence). CDR3 sequence: CASSLTGQGHGELFF. CDR3 nucleotides: TGTGCCAGCAGTTTAACGGGACAGGGCCACGGGGAGCTGTTTTTT.

The chain employs TRBV28 and TRBJ2-1; 9 bases line up with TRBD1. Germline CDR1 reads MDHEN; CDR2 reads SYDVKM. The J segment lost 6 bases and the V segment lost 2 bases, leaving 5 bases of the junction unmatched. The length of the CDR3 is 15 residues. The chain's CDR3 is CASSLGGQGFNEQFF. CDR3 nucleotides: TGTGCCAGCAGTTTAGGGGGACAGGGTTTCAATGAGCAGTTCTTC.

This chain links TRBV2 with TRBJ1-1, with a tentative D call TRBD1 (6 bases). Per germline, CDR1 SNHLY and CDR2 FYNNEI. Trimming left V 5 bases short and J 1 base short, with 11 bases between. The CDR3 is 14 amino acids. This CDR3 is CASSTRGGNTEAFF. CDR3 DNA: TGTGCCAGCAGTACTAGGGGGGGGAACACTGAAGCTTTCTTT.

This chain connects TRBV5-1 to TRBJ1-1; D remains unclear. V lost 4 bases and J 7 bases, leaving 14 bases between the germline ends. From germline, CDR1 is SGHRS and CDR2 YFSETQ. CDR3 length: 13 amino acids. Here the CDR3 reads CASSLSPAGEAFF. CDR3 bases: TGCGCCAGCAGCCTGTCCCCAGCAGGTGAAGCTTTCTTT.

Only one count was recorded for this clone. The rearrangement uses TRBV7-9 and TRBJ1-6, with D unclear. The CDR3 has 14 amino acids. V was trimmed by 4 bases and J by 7 bases, leaving 11 bases between them. Germline V CDR1 and CDR2: SEHNR, FQNEAQ (reference sequence). CDR3 DNA sequence: TGTGCCAGCAGCTCCGGGCCGGGAAATTCACCCCTCCACTTT. Translated, it gives CASSSGPGNSPLHF.

The chain carries TRBV25-1 and TRBJ1-4; D gene ambiguous. The V end was cut by 3 bases, the J end by 0 bases, with 8 bases between. This CDR3 comprises 15 residues. Germline CDR1 is MGHDK and CDR2 is SYGVNS. The CDR3 nucleotides read TGTGCCAGCAGTGAGCAGATTGCAACTAATGAAAAACTGTTTTTT. The encoded protein is CASSEQIATNEKLFF.

This clone was found a few times. The chain joins TRBV7-3 to TRBJ1-2, with D perhaps matching TRBD1 (6 bases). V lost 3 bases and J 7 bases, leaving 15 bases between the germline ends. The germline V gene has CDR1 SGHTA and CDR2 FQGTGA. The CDR3 is 14 residues long. Here the CDR3 DNA reads TGTGCCAGCAGCTTTGGTCCAGGGGTGCGTGGCTACACCTTC. Translation gives CASSFGPGVRGYTF. The entire variable domain, with the rest obtained from reference TRBV7-3 and TRBJ1-2, is as follows: GAGVSQTPSNKVTEKGKYVELRCDPISGHTALYWYRQSLGQGPEFLIYFQGTGAADDSGLPNDRFFAVRPEGSVSTLKIQRTERGDSAVYLCASSFGPGVRGYTFGSGTRLTVV.

This rearrangement joins TRBV4-2 to TRBJ1-2; a possible D gene is TRBD1 (6 bases). Trimming stripped 0 bases from V and 4 bases from J, with 12 bases between. Looked up from germline, CDR1 is LGHNA and CDR2 is YNFKEQ. This CDR3 comprises 15 residues. The CDR3 loop reads CASSQEAGVGYGYTF. For the CDR3, the DNA is TGTGCCAGCAGCCAAGAGGCAGGGGTTGGCTATGGCTACACCTTC.

Comment on this clone: The same CDR3 can be traced to other DNA sequences in this sample. The V call is TRBV7-8, the J call TRBJ1-6; the match to TRBD1 covers 9 bases. This CDR3 spans 15 amino acids. V dropped 5 bases and J dropped 5; count of bases not matched to a gene: 4. The germline V gene has CDR1 SGHVS and CDR2 FQNEAQ. The CDR3 DNA sequence: TGTGCCAGCAGCGACGGACAGGGGAATAATTCACCCCTCCACTTT. Translated: CASSDGQGNNSPLHF.

The chain employs TRBV6-6 and TRBJ1-2; D may be TRBD1 (6 bases). The CDR3 is made up of 14 amino acids. The V end lost 10 bases, the J end lost 2 bases, and 17 bases lay between the germline ends. The germline V gene has CDR1 MNHNY and CDR2 SVGAGI (reference sequence). The CDR3 sequence: CATAPGRGNYGYTF. CDR3 bases: TGTGCCACTGCCCCGGGCAGGGGAAACTATGGCTACACCTTC.

This rearrangement joins TRBV28 to TRBJ2-7; 8 nucleotides agree with TRBD2. V dropped 5 bases and J dropped 7; count of bases not matched to a gene: 13. In germline, CDR1 is MDHEN, CDR2 SYDVKM. The CDR3 is 15 amino acids. CDR3 in amino acids: CASSGASGRMREQYF. CDR3 coding DNA: TGTGCCAGCAGTGGGGCGAGCGGGAGAATGCGGGAGCAGTACTTC.

The CDR3 DNA sequence: TGTGCCAGCACCATACAGGGCCTGAACACTGAAGCTTTCTTT. This encodes CASTIQGLNTEAFF. V gene TRBV2 combines with J gene TRBJ1-1, with TRBD1 as a possible D gene (6 bases). V was clipped by 7 bases and J by 0 bases, with 12 bases between them. This CDR3 region has 14 residues. Germline V gives CDR1 SNHLY, CDR2 FYNNEI.

The chain uses TRBV5-8 and TRBJ1-2, with D possibly being TRBD1 (5 bases). CDR3 length: 12 residues. The germline V gene encodes CDR1 SGHTS and CDR2 YDEGEE. Trimming stripped 0 bases from V and 7 bases from J, with 7 bases between. The CDR3 loop is CASSLDGGGYTF. The CDR3 DNA follows: TGTGCCAGCAGCTTGGACGGGGGTGGCTACACCTTC.

The gene calls are TRBV5-1 and TRBJ1-3; 9 bases agree with TRBD1. The CDR3 loop spans 13 amino acids. CDR1 and CDR2 (germline): SGHRS, YFSETQ. J was trimmed by 3 bases and V by 6 bases; bases with no gene match: 1. The CDR3 region has the DNA TGCGCCAGCAAGACAGGGGGTGGAAACACCATATATTTT. It is translated as CASKTGGGNTIYF.

This sequence joins TRBV11-2 and TRBJ2-3, with D hard to call. The V end lost 7 bases, the J end lost 0 bases, and 14 bases lay between the germline ends. The CDR3 totals 15 residues. CDR1 SGHAT and CDR2 FQNNGV come from the germline V gene. DNA of the CDR3: TGTGCCAGCACCCCAAGTGGGCAGAGCACAGATACGCAGTATTTT. Translation: CASTPSGQSTDTQYF.

V is TRBV5-4 and J is TRBJ2-3; a possible D gene is TRBD1 (6 bases). Germline V gene data show CDR1 as SGHNT and CDR2 as YYREEE (reference sequence). V shed 2 bases and J shed 2 bases, with 15 bases lying between them. The CDR3 consists of 16 residues. The DNA of the CDR3 is TGTGCCAGCAGCTTAAAAACCGGGACAACCACAGATACGCAGTATTTT. It specifies CASSLKTGTTTDTQYF.

CDR3 residues: CASSVASGSTDTQYF. CDR3 DNA sequence: TGTGCCAGCAGCGTAGCTAGCGGTAGCACAGATACGCAGTATTTT. The chain has TRBV9 and TRBJ2-3; 7 bases align to TRBD2. With 0 bases clipped from V and 0 bases from J, the junction kept 1 base outside the gene matches. The CDR3 loop spans 15 amino acids. In germline, CDR1 is SGDLS, CDR2 YYNGEE.

V usage is TRBV18 and J usage is TRBJ1-4, with D possibly being TRBD1 (5 bases). CDR1 and CDR2 from the germline V gene are KGHSH and LQKENI. V was shortened by 3 bases and J by 8 bases, with 13 bases between the two germline ends. CDR3 size: 14 residues. CDR3 residues: CASSPGGGVEKLFF. CDR3 DNA: TGTGCCAGCTCACCCGGTGGAGGGGTGGAAAAACTGTTTTTT.

In this sample, this clone turned up a few times. The V call is TRBV29-1, the J call TRBJ2-3; 7 bases agree with TRBD2. The CDR3 totals 14 residues. The germline gives CDR1 SQVTM, CDR2 ANQGSEA. V lost 6 bases and J lost 2; bases outside the gene matches: 8. The CDR3 nucleotides are TGCAGCGTAAACTCGGGGGGAACCACAGATACGCAGTATTTT. As protein: CSVNSGGTTDTQYF.

In regard to this clone: Other DNA variants within this sample encode the same CDR3. The chain combines TRBV27 with TRBJ2-5, with 16 bases that match TRBD2. Germline CDR1 MNHEY, CDR2 SMNVEV (reference sequence). CDR3 length equals 16 residues. V lost 5 bases, J lost 5 bases, and 5 bases stayed unmatched. CDR3 residues: CASSPGLAGGGETQYF. The CDR3 DNA follows: TGTGCCAGCAGTCCGGGACTAGCGGGAGGGGGGGAGACCCAGTACTTC.

CDR3 coding DNA: TGTGCCAGCAGCTTGGAACCCCAGACCTACGAGCAGTACTTC. Amino acids: CASSLEPQTYEQYF. The chain couples TRBV5-5 to TRBJ2-7; D uncertain. This CDR3 has 14 residues. Germline V gene lookup returns CDR1 SGHKS and CDR2 YYEKEE (reference sequence). Trimming took 0 bases from V and 2 from J, leaving 9 bases between them. The variable domain in full, with the rest retrieved from reference TRBV5-5 and TRBJ2-7, is DAGVTQSPTHLIKTRGQQVTLRCSPISGHKSVSWYQQVLGQGPQFIFQYYEKEERGRGNFPDRFSARQFPNYSSELNVNALLLGDSALYLCASSLEPQTYEQYFGPGTRLTVT.